Presented here are 4 T cell receptor beta chains from one specimen sequenced in a study of identical twins. MiXCR, applied by TCRdb to the 5' RACE reads, yields one record per CDR3 protein. Among a few hundred thousand distinct CDR3 sequences listed, 6.5% were seen once. The same sample was also studied in work on T cells expressing NK-cell markers.

The sample consisted of CD8+ T cells sorted from blood. These receptors were taken from a woman aged 18-29 years in good health.

The chain couples TRBV12-3 or TRBV12-4 to TRBJ2-1, with a possible D match to TRBD2 (6 bases). This CDR3 comprises 16 residues. V was pared by 5 bases and J by 4 bases, with 18 bases between. The CDR3, as DNA: TGTGCCAGCAGTCCCCTCCGCGGGAAGTTTTACAATGAGCAGTTCTTC. Amino acid sequence: CASSPLRGKFYNEQFF.

A few counts support this clonotype. The chain joins TRBV7-9 to TRBJ2-1; 7 bases map to TRBD2. With 5 bases clipped from V and 4 bases from J, the junction kept 11 bases outside the gene matches. Germline assignment: CDR1 SEHNR and CDR2 FQNEAQ (reference sequence). The CDR3 is made up of 16 amino acids. CDR3 sequence reads: CASSIKEGGLYNEQFF. DNA of the CDR3: TGTGCCAGCAGCATTAAGGAGGGAGGGTTATACAATGAGCAGTTCTTC.

This clonotype was seen a handful of times. V is TRBV12-3 or TRBV12-4 and J is TRBJ1-3, with TRBD1 as a possible D gene (5 bases). V shed 5 bases and J shed 5 bases, with 13 bases lying between them. This CDR3 region has 14 residues. The CDR3 DNA follows: TGTGCCAGCAGTCCCCGTGGGGCGAGAAACACCATATATTTT. Its protein is CASSPRGARNTIYF.

This clonotype was seen repeatedly, ten times or more. The chain uses TRBV12-3 or TRBV12-4 and TRBJ2-1; TRBD2 might be the D (5 bases). This CDR3 is 17 amino acids long. V dropped 1 base and J dropped 5 bases, with 18 bases sitting between them. Here the CDR3 reads CASSLVAKGPEDNEQFF. As DNA, the CDR3 is TGTGCCAGCAGTTTAGTTGCTAAAGGGCCGGAGGACAATGAGCAGTTCTTC.